A single sample is the source of the 8 T cell receptor beta chains below, sequenced in a study of T-cell memory formation after mild COVID-19. TCRdb ran MiXCR on the 5' RACE reads and lists one entry per CDR3 protein. The data show about 260,000 distinct CDR3 sequences, 16% seen once. Specimen: PBMCs or a T cell subset sorted from them (not recorded which). The receptors stem from a man younger than 35 who had mild COVID-19 (a few samples of this study predate the infection). Cell type and time point are not known.

The rearrangement uses TRBV10-3 and TRBJ1-1, with D unresolved. In germline, CDR1 is ENHRY, CDR2 SYGVKD. V lost 5 bases, J lost 1 base, and 11 bases lay in between. The CDR3 has 14 residues. CDR3 nucleotides: TGTGCCATCAGTATCGGGCTCGAGAACACTGAAGCTTTCTTT. This codes for CAISIGLENTEAFF.

This CDR3 is CASSLVPGSFGNTIYF. CDR3 DNA sequence: TGCGCCAGCAGCTTGGTTCCAGGCTCCTTTGGAAACACCATATATTTT. The chain employs TRBV5-1 and TRBJ1-3; D ambiguous. V was pared by 0 bases and J by 3 bases, with 13 bases between. Germline V gene sequence: CDR1 SGHRS, CDR2 YFSETQ. The CDR3 loop spans 16 amino acids.

This clonotype was counted only a few times. This sequence joins TRBV30 and TRBJ1-1; 8 bases are shared with TRBD1. Germline V gives CDR1 GTSNPN, CDR2 SVGIG (reference sequence). The J segment lost 5 bases and the V segment lost 5 bases, leaving 7 bases of the junction unmatched. The CDR3 is made up of 13 amino acids. DNA of the CDR3: TGTGCCTGGGGAGACAGGGGATTGACTGAAGCTTTCTTT. Translating gives CAWGDRGLTEAFF.

The J gene is TRBJ2-7, the V gene TRBV9; D is unresolved. The germline gives CDR1 SGDLS, CDR2 YYNGEE. Trimming cost V 0 bases and J 5 bases, with 18 bases left between them. This CDR3 comprises 16 residues. This chain's CDR3 is CASSVAGPPTLHEQYF. The CDR3 DNA sequence: TGTGCCAGCAGCGTAGCTGGGCCGCCGACCTTACACGAGCAGTACTTC.

This clonotype was seen a single time. The CDR3 protein is CASSPTGVGDTQYF. DNA for the CDR3: TGTGCCAGCTCACCTACAGGGGTTGGAGATACGCAGTATTTT. This chain joins TRBV18 and TRBJ2-3; 7 bases are shared with TRBD1. The CDR3 is 14 residues long. From germline, CDR1 is KGHSH and CDR2 LQKENI. The junction had 5 bases not matched to a gene; V was cut back by 3 bases and J by 5 bases. The full variable domain, completed using reference TRBV18 and TRBJ2-3, is NAGVMQNPRHLVRRRGQEARLRCSPMKGHSHVYWYRQLPEEGLKFMVYLQKENIIDESGMPKERFSAEFPKEGPSILRIQQVVRGDSAAYFCASSPTGVGDTQYFGPGTRLTVL.

The chain couples TRBV5-1 to TRBJ2-2; 7 nucleotides match TRBD1. J lost 6 bases, V lost 1 base, and 9 bases had no gene match. CDR3 length: 16 residues. Germline CDR1 and CDR2: SGHRS and YFSETQ. The CDR3 reads CASSLSPRTGAGELFF. CDR3 coding DNA: TGCGCCAGCAGCTTGTCCCCTCGGACAGGCGCCGGGGAGCTGTTTTTT.

This chain uses TRBV4-2 with TRBJ2-1; 14 bases align to TRBD2. The CDR3 spans 16 residues. Germline loops: CDR1 LGHNA, CDR2 YNFKEQ. The junction had 1 base not matched to a gene; V was cut back by 1 base and J by 5 bases. The CDR3: CASSQGTSGGHNEQFF. CDR3 DNA sequence: TGTGCCAGCAGCCAAGGGACTAGCGGGGGGCACAATGAGCAGTTCTTC.

The chain uses TRBV20-1 and TRBJ2-2; D is undetermined. This CDR3 spans 13 amino acids. Germline lookup yields CDR1 DFQATT and CDR2 SNEGSKA (reference sequence). V was pared by 5 bases and J by 0 bases, with 7 bases between. The CDR3 sequence is CSARPTNTGELFF. CDR3 nucleotide sequence: TGCAGTGCTCGCCCGACGAACACCGGGGAGCTGTTTTTT.